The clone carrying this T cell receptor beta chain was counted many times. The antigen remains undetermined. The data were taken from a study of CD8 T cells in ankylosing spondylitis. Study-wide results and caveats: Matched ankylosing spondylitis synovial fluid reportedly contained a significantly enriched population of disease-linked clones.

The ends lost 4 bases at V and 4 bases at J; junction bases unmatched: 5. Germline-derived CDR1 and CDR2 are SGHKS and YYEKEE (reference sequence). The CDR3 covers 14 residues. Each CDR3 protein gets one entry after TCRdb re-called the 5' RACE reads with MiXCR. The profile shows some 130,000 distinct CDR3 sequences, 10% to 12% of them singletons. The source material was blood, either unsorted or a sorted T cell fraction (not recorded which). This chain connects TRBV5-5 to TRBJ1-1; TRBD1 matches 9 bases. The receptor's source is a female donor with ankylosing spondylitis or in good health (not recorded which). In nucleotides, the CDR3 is TGTGCCAGCAGCCCGGGGACAGGGAGCACTGAAGCTTTCTTT. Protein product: CASSPGTGSTEAFF. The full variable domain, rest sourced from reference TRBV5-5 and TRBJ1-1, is DAGVTQSPTHLIKTRGQQVTLRCSPISGHKSVSWYQQVLGQGPQFIFQYYEKEERGRGNFPDRFSARQFPNYSSELNVNALLLGDSALYLCASSPGTGSTEAFFGQGTRLTVV.